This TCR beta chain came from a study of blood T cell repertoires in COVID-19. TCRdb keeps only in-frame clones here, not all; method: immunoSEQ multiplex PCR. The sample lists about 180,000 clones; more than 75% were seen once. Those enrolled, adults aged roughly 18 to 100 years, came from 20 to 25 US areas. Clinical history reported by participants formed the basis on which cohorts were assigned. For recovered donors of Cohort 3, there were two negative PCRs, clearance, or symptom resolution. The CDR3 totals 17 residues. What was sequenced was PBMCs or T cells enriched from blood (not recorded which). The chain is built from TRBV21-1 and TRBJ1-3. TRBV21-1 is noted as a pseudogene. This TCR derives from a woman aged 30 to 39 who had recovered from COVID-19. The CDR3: CASSKSRARSSGNTIYF. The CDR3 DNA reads TGTGCCAGCAGCAAAAGTCGCGCGAGGTCTTCGGGAAACACCATATATTTT.